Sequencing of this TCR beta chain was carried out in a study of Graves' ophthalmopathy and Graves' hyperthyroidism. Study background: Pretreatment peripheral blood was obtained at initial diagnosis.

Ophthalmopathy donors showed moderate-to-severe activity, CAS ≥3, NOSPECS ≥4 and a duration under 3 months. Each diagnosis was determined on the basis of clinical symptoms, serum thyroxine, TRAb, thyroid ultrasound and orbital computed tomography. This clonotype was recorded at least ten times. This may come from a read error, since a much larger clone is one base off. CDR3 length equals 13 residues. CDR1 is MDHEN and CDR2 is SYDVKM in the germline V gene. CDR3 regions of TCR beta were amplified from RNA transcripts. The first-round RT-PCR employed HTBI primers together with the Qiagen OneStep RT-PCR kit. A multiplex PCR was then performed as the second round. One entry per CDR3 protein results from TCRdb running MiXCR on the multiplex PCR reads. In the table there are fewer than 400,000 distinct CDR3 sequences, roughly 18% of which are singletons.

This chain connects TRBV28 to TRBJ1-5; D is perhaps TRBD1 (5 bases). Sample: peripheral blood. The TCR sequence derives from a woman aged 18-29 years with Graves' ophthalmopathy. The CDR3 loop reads CASRRGGNQLQHF. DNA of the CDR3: TGTGCCAGCAGGCGCGGGGGGAATCAGCTCCAGCATTTT.